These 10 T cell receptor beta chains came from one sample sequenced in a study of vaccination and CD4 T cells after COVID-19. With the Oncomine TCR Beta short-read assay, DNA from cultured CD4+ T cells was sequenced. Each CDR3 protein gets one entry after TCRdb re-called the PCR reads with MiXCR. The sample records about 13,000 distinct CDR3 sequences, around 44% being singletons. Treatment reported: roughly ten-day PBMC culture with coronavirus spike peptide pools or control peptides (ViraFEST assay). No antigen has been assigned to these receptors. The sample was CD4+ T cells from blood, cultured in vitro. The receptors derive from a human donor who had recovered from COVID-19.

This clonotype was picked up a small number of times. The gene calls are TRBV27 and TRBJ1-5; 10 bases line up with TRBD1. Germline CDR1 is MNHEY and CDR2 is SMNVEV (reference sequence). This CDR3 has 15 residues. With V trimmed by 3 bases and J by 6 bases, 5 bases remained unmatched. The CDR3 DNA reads TGTGCCAGCAGTTTCTCGGGACAGGGGCTTCAGCCCCAGCATTTT. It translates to CASSFSGQGLQPQHF.

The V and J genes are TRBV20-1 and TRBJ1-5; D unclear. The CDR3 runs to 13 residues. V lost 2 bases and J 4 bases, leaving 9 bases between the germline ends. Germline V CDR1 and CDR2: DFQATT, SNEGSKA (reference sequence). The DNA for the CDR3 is TGCAGTGCTAGACCCGGTAGGAATCAGCCCCAGCATTTT. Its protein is CSARPGRNQPQHF.

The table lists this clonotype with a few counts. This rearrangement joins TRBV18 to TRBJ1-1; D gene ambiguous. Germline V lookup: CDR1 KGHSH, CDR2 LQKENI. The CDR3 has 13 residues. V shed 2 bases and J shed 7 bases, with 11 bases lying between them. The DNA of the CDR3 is TGTGCCAGCTCACCATATAGTCCCCTTGAAGCTTTCTTT. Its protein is CASSPYSPLEAFF.

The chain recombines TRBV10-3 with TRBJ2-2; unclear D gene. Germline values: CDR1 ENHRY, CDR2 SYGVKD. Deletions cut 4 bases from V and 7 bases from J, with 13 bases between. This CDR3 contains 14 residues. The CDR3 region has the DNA TGTGCCATCAGTGTGGATAGCACAGTCGGGGAGCTGTTTTTT. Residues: CAISVDSTVGELFF.

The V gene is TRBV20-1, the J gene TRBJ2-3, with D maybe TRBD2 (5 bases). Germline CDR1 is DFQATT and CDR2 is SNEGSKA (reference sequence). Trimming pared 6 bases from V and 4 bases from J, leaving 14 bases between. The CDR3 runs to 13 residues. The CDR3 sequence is CSARPDLPDTQYF. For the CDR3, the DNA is TGCAGTGCCAGACCGGACTTGCCAGATACGCAGTATTTT.

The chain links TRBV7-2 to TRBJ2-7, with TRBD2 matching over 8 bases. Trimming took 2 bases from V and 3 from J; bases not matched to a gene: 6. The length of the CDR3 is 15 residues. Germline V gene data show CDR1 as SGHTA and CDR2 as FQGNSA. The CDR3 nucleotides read TGTGCCAGCAGCTTAAGTAGCGGGGATTACTACGAGCAGTACTTC. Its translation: CASSLSSGDYYEQYF.

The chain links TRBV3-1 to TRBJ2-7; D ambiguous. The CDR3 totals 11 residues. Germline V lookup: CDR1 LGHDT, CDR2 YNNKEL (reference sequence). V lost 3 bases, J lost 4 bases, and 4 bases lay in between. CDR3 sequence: CASSQGYEQYF. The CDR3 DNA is TGTGCCAGCAGCCAGGGGTACGAGCAGTACTTC.

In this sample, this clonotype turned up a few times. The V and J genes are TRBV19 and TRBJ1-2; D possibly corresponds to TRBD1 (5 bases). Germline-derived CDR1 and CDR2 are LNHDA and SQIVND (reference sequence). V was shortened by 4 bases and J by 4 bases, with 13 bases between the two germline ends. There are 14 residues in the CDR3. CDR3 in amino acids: CASSRLGLGYGYTF. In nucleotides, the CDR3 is TGTGCCAGTAGTAGGTTGGGGCTCGGCTATGGCTACACCTTC.

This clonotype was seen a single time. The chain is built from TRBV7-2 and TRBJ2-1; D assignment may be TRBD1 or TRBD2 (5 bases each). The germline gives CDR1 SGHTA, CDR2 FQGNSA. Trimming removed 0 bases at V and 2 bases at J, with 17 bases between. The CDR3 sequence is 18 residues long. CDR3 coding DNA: TGTGCCAGCAGCTTAGCCGACTACCTGGGGCAGCCCTACAATGAGCAGTTCTTC. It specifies CASSLADYLGQPYNEQFF.

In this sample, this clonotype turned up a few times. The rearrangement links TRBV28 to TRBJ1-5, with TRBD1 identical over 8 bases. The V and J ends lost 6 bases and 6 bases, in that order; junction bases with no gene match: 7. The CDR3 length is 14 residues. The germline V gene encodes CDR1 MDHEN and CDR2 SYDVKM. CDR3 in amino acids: CASRASGGVQPQHF. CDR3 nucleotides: TGTGCCAGCAGAGCTTCAGGGGGCGTTCAGCCCCAGCATTTT.